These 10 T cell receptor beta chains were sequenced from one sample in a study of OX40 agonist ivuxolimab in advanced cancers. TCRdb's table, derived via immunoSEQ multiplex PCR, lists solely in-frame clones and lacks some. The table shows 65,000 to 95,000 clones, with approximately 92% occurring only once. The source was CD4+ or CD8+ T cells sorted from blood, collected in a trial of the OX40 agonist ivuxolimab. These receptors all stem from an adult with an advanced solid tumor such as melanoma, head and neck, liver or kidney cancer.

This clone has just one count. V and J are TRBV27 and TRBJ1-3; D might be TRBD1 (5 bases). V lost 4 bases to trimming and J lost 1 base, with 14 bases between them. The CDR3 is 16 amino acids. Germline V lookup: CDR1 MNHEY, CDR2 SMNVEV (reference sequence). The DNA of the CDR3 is TGTGCCAGCAGTTCCCCGACAGAGGCTTCTGGAAACACCATATATTTT. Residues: CASSSPTEASGNTIYF.

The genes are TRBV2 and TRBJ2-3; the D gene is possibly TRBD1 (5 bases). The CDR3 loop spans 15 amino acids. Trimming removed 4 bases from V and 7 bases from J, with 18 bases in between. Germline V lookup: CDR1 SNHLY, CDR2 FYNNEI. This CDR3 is CASSGTSQNRYTQYF. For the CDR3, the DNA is TGTGCCAGCAGTGGGACAAGCCAAAACCGGTATACGCAGTATTTT.

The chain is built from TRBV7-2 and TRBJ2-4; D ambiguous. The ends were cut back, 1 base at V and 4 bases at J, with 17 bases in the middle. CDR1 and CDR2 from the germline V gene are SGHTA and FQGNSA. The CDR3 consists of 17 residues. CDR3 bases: TGTGCCAGCAGCTTAGTACACCTGGGCGCCGGAAAAAACATTCAGTACTTC. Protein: CASSLVHLGAGKNIQYF.

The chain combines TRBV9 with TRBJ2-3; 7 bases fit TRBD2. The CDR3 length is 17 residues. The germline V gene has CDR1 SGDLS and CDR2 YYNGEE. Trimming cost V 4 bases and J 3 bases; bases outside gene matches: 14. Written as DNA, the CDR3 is TGTGCCAGCAGCCTGCAGGGACTAACACTTAGAACAGATACGCAGTATTTT. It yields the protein CASSLQGLTLRTDTQYF.

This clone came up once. The CDR3 loop is CASSPGQGTKAFF. The CDR3, as DNA: TGTGCCAGCAGCCCCGGACAGGGCACTAAGGCTTTCTTT. The chain uses TRBV28 and TRBJ1-1; TRBD1 agrees at 8 bases. CDR1 and CDR2 from the germline V gene are MDHEN and SYDVKM. The V segment lost 6 bases and the J segment 11 bases; nucleotides outside the gene matches: 11. This CDR3 is built from 13 residues.

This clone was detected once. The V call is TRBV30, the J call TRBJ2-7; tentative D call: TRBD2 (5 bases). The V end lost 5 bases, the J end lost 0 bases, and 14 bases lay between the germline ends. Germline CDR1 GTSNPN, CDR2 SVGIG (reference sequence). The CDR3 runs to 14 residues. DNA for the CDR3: TGTGCCTGGGCTAGCCTAACTAGCTCCTACGAGCAGTACTTC. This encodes CAWASLTSSYEQYF.

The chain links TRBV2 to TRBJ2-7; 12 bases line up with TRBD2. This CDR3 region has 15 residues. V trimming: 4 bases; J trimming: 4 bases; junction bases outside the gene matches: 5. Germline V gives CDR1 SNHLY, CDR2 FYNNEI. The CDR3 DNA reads TGTGCCAGCAGTGTAATGGGACTAGCGGGTTACGAGCAGTACTTC. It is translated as CASSVMGLAGYEQYF.

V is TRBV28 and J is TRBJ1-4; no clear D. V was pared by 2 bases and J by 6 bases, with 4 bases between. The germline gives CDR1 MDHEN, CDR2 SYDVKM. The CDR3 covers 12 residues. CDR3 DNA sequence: TGTGCCAGCAGTTTAGGGGATGAAAAACTGTTTTTT. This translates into CASSLGDEKLFF.

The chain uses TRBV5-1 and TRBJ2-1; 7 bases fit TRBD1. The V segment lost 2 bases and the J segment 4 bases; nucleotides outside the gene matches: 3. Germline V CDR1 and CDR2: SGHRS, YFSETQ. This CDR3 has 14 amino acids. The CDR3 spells CASSFYRGYNEQFF. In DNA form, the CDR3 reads TGCGCCAGCAGCTTCTACAGGGGTTACAATGAGCAGTTCTTC.

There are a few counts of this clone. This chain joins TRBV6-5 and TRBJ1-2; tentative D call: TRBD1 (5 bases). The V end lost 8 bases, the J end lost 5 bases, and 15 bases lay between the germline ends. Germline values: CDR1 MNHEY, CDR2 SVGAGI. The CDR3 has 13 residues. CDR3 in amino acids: CASGGDSRYGYTF. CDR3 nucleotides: TGTGCCAGCGGCGGGGACTCACGGTATGGCTACACCTTC.